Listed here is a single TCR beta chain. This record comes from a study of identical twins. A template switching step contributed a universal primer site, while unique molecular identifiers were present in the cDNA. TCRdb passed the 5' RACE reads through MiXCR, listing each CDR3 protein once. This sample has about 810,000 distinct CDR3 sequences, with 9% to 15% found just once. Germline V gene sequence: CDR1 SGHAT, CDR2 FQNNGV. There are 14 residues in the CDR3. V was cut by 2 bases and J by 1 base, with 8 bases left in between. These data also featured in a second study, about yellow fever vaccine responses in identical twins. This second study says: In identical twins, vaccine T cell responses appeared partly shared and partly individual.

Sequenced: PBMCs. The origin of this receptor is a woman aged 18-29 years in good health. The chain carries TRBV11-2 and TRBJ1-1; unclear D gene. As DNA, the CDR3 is TGTGCCAGCAGCTTATTACTGGGGAACACTGAAGCTTTCTTT. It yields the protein CASSLLLGNTEAFF. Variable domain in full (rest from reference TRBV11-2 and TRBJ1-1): EAGVAQSPRYKIIEKRQSVAFWCNPISGHATLYWYQQILGQGPKLLIQFQNNGVVDDSQLPKDRFSAERLKGVDSTLKIQPAKLEDSAVYLCASSLLLGNTEAFFGQGTRLTVV.